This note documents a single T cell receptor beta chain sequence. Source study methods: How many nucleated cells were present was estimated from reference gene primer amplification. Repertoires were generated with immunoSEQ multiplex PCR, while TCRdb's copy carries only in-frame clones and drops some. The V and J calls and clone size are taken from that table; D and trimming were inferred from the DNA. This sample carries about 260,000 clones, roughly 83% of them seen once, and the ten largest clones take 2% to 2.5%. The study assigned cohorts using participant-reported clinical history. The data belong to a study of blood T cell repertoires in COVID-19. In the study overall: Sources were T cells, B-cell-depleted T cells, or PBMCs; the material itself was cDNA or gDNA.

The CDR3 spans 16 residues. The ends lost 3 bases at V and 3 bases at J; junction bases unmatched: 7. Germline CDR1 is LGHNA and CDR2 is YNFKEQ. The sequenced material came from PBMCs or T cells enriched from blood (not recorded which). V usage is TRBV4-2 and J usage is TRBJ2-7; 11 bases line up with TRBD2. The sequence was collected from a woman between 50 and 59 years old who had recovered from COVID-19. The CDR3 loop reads CASSQVLAGESYEQYF. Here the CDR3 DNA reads TGTGCCAGCAGCCAGGTACTAGCGGGAGAAAGCTACGAGCAGTACTTC.